Listed below are T cell receptor beta chains from one sample, sequenced in a study of patients and donors after allogeneic stem cell transplantation. TCRdb ran MiXCR on the RT-PCR reads and lists one entry per CDR3 protein. The data contain 15,000 to 20,000 distinct CDR3 sequences, 4.9% of them seen just once; the ten biggest clones take up roughly 40%. What was sequenced was blood, either unsorted or a sorted T cell fraction (not recorded which). Receptors were obtained from a human donor who was either an allogeneic HSCT recipient or a stem cell or donor lymphocyte infusion donor (not recorded which). It is not recorded whose cells these are; they may come from a transplant donor. The CDR3 runs from the conserved cysteine through the conserved F or W. Fields, in order: CDR3 length, J gene, V gene, D gene, clone size, CDR3 DNA, CDR3 protein. The D gene is left open where the match is weak. For some rows the clone size is stated as once, few or many, or as a class when expanded; others skip it.

17 TRBJ2-3 TRBV28 TRBD1 few TGTGCCAGCAGTCCTCCCCATTGGACAGGAAGCACAGATACGCAGTATTTT CASSPPHWTGSTDTQYF
17 TRBJ1-4 TRBV18 TRBD1 few TGTGCCAGCTCACGGCGGGGACAGGGGGATGCTAATGAAAAACTGTTTTTT CASSRRGQGDANEKLFF
12 TRBJ1-2 TRBV7-6 - few TGTGCCAGCAGCTTAGTGGGGGGTGGCTACACCTTC CASSLVGGGYTF
14 TRBJ1-2 TRBV6-1 - - TGTGCCAGCAGTGAGCTGGGGACTTACTATGGCTACACCTTC CASSELGTYYGYTF
15 TRBJ1-1 TRBV20-1 - few TGCAGTGCTAGAGAGTTTCTTGAAATGAACACTGAAGCTTTCTTT CSAREFLEMNTEAFF
14 TRBJ2-7 TRBV2 TRBD2 many TGTGCCAGCAGTGAGAGCGGGGTCCCCTACGAGCAGTACTTC CASSESGVPYEQYF
15 TRBJ2-1 TRBV28 TRBD2 - TGTGCCAGCAGTTTAGGAGCGGGAGGGCTGAATGAGCAGTTCTTC CASSLGAGGLNEQFF
13 TRBJ1-1 TRBV5-6 - many TGTGCCAGCAGCCGCTACAGACCCGCTGAAGCTTTCTTT CASSRYRPAEAFF
14 TRBJ2-1 TRBV15 TRBD1 many TGTGCCACCAGCAGAGTCGGGACAGAGAATGAGCAGTTCTTC CATSRVGTENEQFF
15 TRBJ2-1 TRBV7-9 - few TGTGCCAGCAGCCCTTCAAAACGCTCCTACAATGAGCAGTTCTTC CASSPSKRSYNEQFF
15 TRBJ2-7 TRBV15 - many TGTGCCACCAGCAGAGGGCGACAGGACCCCTACGAGCAGTACTTC CATSRGRQDPYEQYF
13 TRBJ1-2 TRBV7-9 - - TGTGCCAGCAGCTTAGACCTAGGCTATGGCTACACCTTC CASSLDLGYGYTF
19 TRBJ1-5 TRBV10-3 - many TGTGCCATCAGCCTTTATGAACCGGGCCGCGATGGGGGCAATCAGCCCCAGCATTTT CAISLYEPGRDGGNQPQHF
20 TRBJ2-6 TRBV27 - many TGTGCCAGCAGTCTTCACTTTCTCCGGACAGATGACTCTGGGGCCAACGTCCTGACTTTC CASSLHFLRTDDSGANVLTF
13 TRBJ1-1 TRBV5-1 - many TGCGCCAGCAGTTATGACCCCCACACTGAAGCTTTCTTT CASSYDPHTEAFF
16 TRBJ2-3 TRBV5-4 TRBD2 few TGTGCCAGCAGCTTTCCACTAGCGGGAGGGGGCGATACGCAGTATTTT CASSFPLAGGGDTQYF
15 TRBJ2-7 TRBV11-2 TRBD1 many TGTGCCAGTTCAAATCGGGACAGGGTCTTCTACGAGCAGTACTTC CASSNRDRVFYEQYF
15 TRBJ1-1 TRBV5-1 - many TGCGCCAGCAGCTTGGCGGGGACATGGGAAACTGAAGCTTTCTTT CASSLAGTWETEAFF
18 TRBJ2-3 TRBV20-1 TRBD2 - TGCAGTGCTAGGACTCTTTCTCGCGGGAGCCGGGTGACAGATACGCAGTATTTT CSARTLSRGSRVTDTQYF
14 TRBJ2-2 TRBV27 - many TGTGCCAGTACGACATGGCCGAACACCGGGGAGCTGTTTTTT CASTTWPNTGELFF
16 TRBJ2-3 TRBV7-9 TRBD1 few TGTGCCAGCAGCTTAATAGGGACAGGGTCCACAGATACGCAGTATTTT CASSLIGTGSTDTQYF
13 TRBJ1-1 TRBV6-1 - - TGTGCCAGCAGTGTAACCGACGACAGGGAAGCTTTCTTT CASSVTDDREAFF
16 TRBJ2-2 TRBV5-6 - - TGTGCCAGCAGCTTGGGGAAGGCTTTTGTTACCGGGGAGCTGTTTTTT CASSLGKAFVTGELFF
15 TRBJ2-1 TRBV7-9 TRBD2 many TGTGCCAGCAGTGTAGCGGGAGGGCCCTCTTTTGAGCAGTTCTTC CASSVAGGPSFEQFF
15 TRBJ2-7 TRBV24-1 - many TGTGCCACCAGCTCCTTGGGACGGATCTCCTACGAGCAGTACTTC CATSSLGRISYEQYF
16 TRBJ1-3 TRBV7-9 - many TGTGCCAGCAGCTTGGCTCCAGGCGCGAGTGGAAACACCATATATTTT CASSLAPGASGNTIYF
14 TRBJ2-7 TRBV3-1 TRBD2 many TGTGCCAGCAGCCTGATAGCGGGAAGTTACGAGCAGTACTTC CASSLIAGSYEQYF
17 TRBJ1-1 TRBV5-1 TRBD1 many TGCGCCAGCAGCCAGGACAGGGGTCTGGGGGGGTGGACTGAAGCTTTCTTT CASSQDRGLGGWTEAFF
15 TRBJ1-5 TRBV6-2/TRBV6-3 - many TGTGCCAGCAGTTCCCGGGACGGCTACAATCAGCCCCAGCATTTT CASSSRDGYNQPQHF
14 TRBJ2-7 TRBV13 - - TGTGCCAGCAGCTACCGACTAGGGGACCGCGAGCAGTACTTC CASSYRLGDREQYF